What follows are 18 T cell receptor beta chains derived from one specimen sequenced in a study of blood T cell repertoires in COVID-19. Repertoires were generated with immunoSEQ multiplex PCR, while TCRdb's copy carries only in-frame clones and drops some. Here the sample spans about 300,000 clones, around 90% being singletons. Sequenced material: peripheral blood. These receptors were collected from a young man who had recovered from COVID-19.

CDR3 in DNA: TGTGCCAGCCGACCGGAGGGATACACTGAAGCTTTCTTT. Its protein is CASRPEGYTEAFF. V usage is TRBV27 and J usage is TRBJ1-1, with D hard to call. CDR3 length: 13 amino acids. Between the trimmed V and J ends, which lost 8 bases and 3 bases, there was a span of 13 bases. Per the germline V gene, CDR1 is MNHEY and CDR2 is SMNVEV (reference sequence).

The V call is TRBV9, the J call TRBJ2-7, with 9 bases identical to TRBD2. V lost 1 base to trimming and J lost 2 bases; unmatched junction nucleotides: 4. The CDR3 totals 15 residues. Germline V CDR1 and CDR2: SGDLS, YYNGEE. CDR3 residues: CASSVSGGNPYEQYF. CDR3 nucleotides: TGTGCCAGCAGCGTAAGCGGGGGGAACCCCTACGAGCAGTACTTC.

V usage is TRBV13 and J usage is TRBJ2-1; 7 positions agree with TRBD2. J was trimmed by 1 base and V by 5 bases; bases with no gene match: 11. From germline, CDR1 is PRHDT and CDR2 FYEKMQ (reference sequence). The CDR3 is 17 amino acids. CDR3 nucleotide sequence: TGTGCCAGCAGCCCGCCGGGAGGAGCGGTATCCTACAATGAGCAGTTCTTC. This encodes CASSPPGGAVSYNEQFF.

The V gene is TRBV7-3, the J gene TRBJ1-5, with no clear D. Trimming removed 4 bases at V and 8 bases at J, with 12 bases between. This CDR3 region has 13 residues. Germline CDR1 is SGHTA and CDR2 is FQGTGA. CDR3 nucleotides: TGTGCCAGCAGCTCCATGAACGGGGAGCCCCAGCATTTT. Protein product: CASSSMNGEPQHF.

The chain employs TRBV18 and TRBJ2-7; D not certain. Looked up from germline, CDR1 is KGHSH and CDR2 is LQKENI. Trimming shortened V by 0 bases and J by 2 bases, and 11 bases separated the two germline ends. The CDR3 is 15 amino acids. CDR3 loop: CASSPPLSETYEQYF. CDR3 in DNA: TGTGCCAGCTCACCACCGCTATCGGAGACCTACGAGCAGTACTTC.

With regard to this clone: One end of the junction is discordant with germline, which a read error may explain. The V gene is TRBV5-4, the J gene TRBJ2-1; TRBD1 matches at 9 bases. The germline gives CDR1 SGHNT, CDR2 YYREEE (reference sequence). CDR3 length: 13 amino acids. CDR3 amino acids: CASSSGQGPRTVF. The DNA for the CDR3 is TGTGCCAGCAGCTCAGGACAGGGGCCCAGGACGGTCTTC.

Comment on this clone: The sample contains more than one DNA sequence encoding this CDR3. V and J are TRBV5-1 and TRBJ1-1; maybe TRBD1 (6 bases). The CDR3 has 14 amino acids. Trimming shortened V by 1 base and J by 5 bases, and 12 bases separated the two germline ends. The V gene's germline CDR1 is SGHRS and CDR2 YFSETQ. The CDR3 nucleotides are TGCGCCAGCAGCTTGCGGGGGGCGGATACTGAAGCTTTCTTT. As protein: CASSLRGADTEAFF.

The genes are TRBV15 and TRBJ1-3; TRBD1 might be the D (5 bases). Trimming left V 9 bases short and J 4 bases short, with 13 bases between. CDR3 length equals 13 residues. Germline V gene sequence: CDR1 LNHNV, CDR2 YYDKDF (reference sequence). The CDR3 protein is CATGDRSGNTIYF. The CDR3 DNA sequence: TGTGCCACAGGAGACAGATCCGGAAACACCATATATTTT.

This chain joins TRBV7-9 and TRBJ1-2, with D unclear. Germline CDR1 SEHNR, CDR2 FQNEAQ (reference sequence). V lost 5 bases and J 5 bases, leaving 15 bases between the germline ends. This CDR3 is built from 14 residues. The CDR3 region has the DNA TGTGCCAGCAGCCCCCTAGGCTCGGGGTATGGCTACACCTTC. Its translation is CASSPLGSGYGYTF.

This chain links TRBV5-8 with TRBJ1-6; D not certain. Between the trimmed V and J ends, which lost 1 base and 5 bases, there was a span of 4 bases. Germline V lookup: CDR1 SGHTS, CDR2 YDEGEE. CDR3 length: 13 residues. CDR3 bases: TGTGCCAGCAGCTTGACGGATAATTCACCCCTCCACTTT. Its translation: CASSLTDNSPLHF.

This chain uses TRBV15 with TRBJ1-5, with D tentatively TRBD1 (6 bases). The CDR3 is 16 amino acids. Germline V gene lookup returns CDR1 LNHNV and CDR2 YYDKDF (reference sequence). Trimming left V 4 bases short and J 4 bases short, with 17 bases between. CDR3 loop: CATSTVGGGANQPQHF. The CDR3 DNA follows: TGTGCCACCAGCACCGTTGGAGGGGGGGCGAATCAGCCCCAGCATTTT. Full variable domain (missing parts from reference TRBV15 and TRBJ1-5): DAMVIQNPRYQVTQFGKPVTLSCSQTLNHNVMYWYQQKSSQAPKLLFHYYDKDFNNEADTPDNFQSRRPNTSFCFLDIRSPGLGDTAMYLCATSTVGGGANQPQHFGDGTRLSIL.

The chain uses TRBV6-5 and TRBJ2-7, with 10 nucleotides matching TRBD1. Trimming took 8 bases from V and 0 from J; bases not matched to a gene: 7. CDR3 length: 15 amino acids. Germline V CDR1 and CDR2: MNHEY, SVGAGI. This CDR3 reads CASYGTGDRSYEQYF. CDR3 nucleotide sequence: TGTGCCAGCTACGGGACAGGGGACCGCTCCTACGAGCAGTACTTC.

The chain has TRBV5-1 and TRBJ2-1, with D perhaps matching TRBD1 (6 bases). Germline V CDR1 and CDR2: SGHRS, YFSETQ. This CDR3 contains 17 residues. Trimming removed 0 bases from V and 0 bases from J, with 13 bases in between. The CDR3 spells CASSLGQVSSSYNEQFF. The CDR3 DNA follows: TGCGCCAGCAGCTTGGGACAGGTGAGCAGCTCCTACAATGAGCAGTTCTTC.

V is TRBV7-9 and J is TRBJ2-7, with 11 bases fitting TRBD2. Losses at the gene ends were 5 bases for V and 3 bases for J; bases not matched to a gene: 6. Germline loops: CDR1 SEHNR, CDR2 FQNEAQ (reference sequence). The CDR3 length is 15 residues. This chain's CDR3 is CASSRGLAGFYEQYF. Here the CDR3 DNA reads TGTGCCAGCAGCCGCGGACTAGCGGGCTTCTACGAGCAGTACTTC.

The chain couples TRBV5-1 to TRBJ1-4; D is perhaps TRBD1 (5 bases). The V end was cut by 1 base, the J end by 4 bases, with 8 bases between. This CDR3 is 14 amino acids long. From germline, CDR1 is SGHRS and CDR2 YFSETQ. The CDR3 nucleotides read TGCGCCAGCAGCTTGTCGGGGGGTAATGAAAAACTGTTTTTT. Amino acids: CASSLSGGNEKLFF.

J is TRBJ1-2 and V is TRBV3-1 (or the pseudogene TRBV3-2); D is possibly TRBD1 (5 bases). CDR1 and CDR2 (germline): LGHDT, YNNKEL (reference sequence). The CDR3 totals 16 residues. V lost 0 bases and J 6 bases, leaving 17 bases between the germline ends. CDR3 residues: CASSQDGAERLHGYTF. In DNA form, the CDR3 reads TGTGCCAGCAGCCAAGATGGGGCAGAGCGTTTACATGGCTACACCTTC.

The V gene is TRBV3-1 (or the pseudogene TRBV3-2), the J gene TRBJ2-3, with 10 positions matching TRBD2. The CDR3 consists of 17 residues. The V gene's germline CDR1 is LGHDT and CDR2 YNNKEL (reference sequence). V dropped 4 bases and J dropped 3; count of bases not matched to a gene: 10. The CDR3 DNA reads as TGTGCCAGCAGCCTTCTCCTAGCGGGGGTATCAACAGATACGCAGTATTTT. Its protein product is CASSLLLAGVSTDTQYF.

V and J are TRBV5-1 and TRBJ1-1; TRBD1 matches 9 bases. In germline, CDR1 is SGHRS, CDR2 YFSETQ. V lost 2 bases, J lost 5 bases, and 7 bases stayed unmatched. The CDR3 contains 15 residues. The CDR3: CASSFTGGRSTEAFF. The CDR3 DNA follows: TGCGCCAGCAGCTTTACAGGGGGCCGAAGTACTGAAGCTTTCTTT. The complete variable domain, with remaining parts taken from reference TRBV5-1 and TRBJ1-1, reads KAGVTQTPRYLIKTRGQQVTLSCSPISGHRSVSWYQQTPGQGLQFLFEYFSETQRNKGNFPGRFSGRQFSNSRSEMNVSTLELGDSALYLCASSFTGGRSTEAFFGQGTRLTVV.